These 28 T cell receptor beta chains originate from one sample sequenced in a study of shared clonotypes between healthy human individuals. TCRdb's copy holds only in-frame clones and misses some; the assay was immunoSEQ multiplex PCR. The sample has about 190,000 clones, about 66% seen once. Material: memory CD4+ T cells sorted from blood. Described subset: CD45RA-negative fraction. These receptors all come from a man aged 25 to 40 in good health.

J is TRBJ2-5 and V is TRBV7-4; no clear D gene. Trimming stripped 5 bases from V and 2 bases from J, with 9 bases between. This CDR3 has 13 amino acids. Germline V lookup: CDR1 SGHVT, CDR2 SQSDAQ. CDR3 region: CASSGPGQETQYF. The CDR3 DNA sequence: TGTGCCAGCAGCGGGCCAGGTCAAGAGACCCAGTACTTC.

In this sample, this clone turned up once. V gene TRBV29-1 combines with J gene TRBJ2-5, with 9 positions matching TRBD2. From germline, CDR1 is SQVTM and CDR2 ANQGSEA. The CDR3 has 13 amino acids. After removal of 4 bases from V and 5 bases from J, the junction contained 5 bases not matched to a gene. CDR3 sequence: CSVAIAGVETQYF. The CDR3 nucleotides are TGCAGCGTTGCTATAGCGGGAGTGGAGACCCAGTACTTC.

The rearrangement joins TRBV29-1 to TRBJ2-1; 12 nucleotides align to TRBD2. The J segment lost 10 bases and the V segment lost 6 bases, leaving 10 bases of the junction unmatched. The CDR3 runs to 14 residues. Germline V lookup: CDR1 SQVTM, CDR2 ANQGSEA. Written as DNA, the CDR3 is TGCAGCGTGGCTGGACTAGCGGGACTCAGGGAGCAGTTCTTC. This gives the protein CSVAGLAGLREQFF.

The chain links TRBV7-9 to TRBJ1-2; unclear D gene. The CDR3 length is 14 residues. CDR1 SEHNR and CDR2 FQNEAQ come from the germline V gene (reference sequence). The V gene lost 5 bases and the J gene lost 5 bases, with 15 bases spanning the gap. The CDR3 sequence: CASSPSDTTYGYTF. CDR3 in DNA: TGTGCCAGCAGCCCCTCGGATACCACTTATGGCTACACCTTC.

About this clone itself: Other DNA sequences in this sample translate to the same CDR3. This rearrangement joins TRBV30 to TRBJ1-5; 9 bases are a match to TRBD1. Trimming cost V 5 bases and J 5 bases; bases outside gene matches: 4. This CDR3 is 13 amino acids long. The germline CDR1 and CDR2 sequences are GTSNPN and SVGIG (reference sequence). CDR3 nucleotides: TGTGCCTGGGGGGGACAGGGCGATCAGCCCCAGCATTTT. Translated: CAWGGQGDQPQHF.

The CDR3 spells CASSVRAGAYNEQFF. DNA of the CDR3: TGTGCCAGCAGCGTAAGAGCGGGAGCCTACAATGAGCAGTTCTTC. V and J are TRBV9 and TRBJ2-1, with 8 nucleotides matching TRBD2. Germline CDR1 SGDLS, CDR2 YYNGEE. The CDR3 has 15 amino acids. The ends lost 1 base at V and 2 bases at J; junction bases unmatched: 2.

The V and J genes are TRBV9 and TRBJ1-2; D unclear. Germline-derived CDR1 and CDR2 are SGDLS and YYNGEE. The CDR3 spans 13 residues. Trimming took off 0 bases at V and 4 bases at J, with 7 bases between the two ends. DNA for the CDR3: TGTGCCAGCAGCGTAGAGTCGGGCTATGGCTACACCTTC. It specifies CASSVESGYGYTF.

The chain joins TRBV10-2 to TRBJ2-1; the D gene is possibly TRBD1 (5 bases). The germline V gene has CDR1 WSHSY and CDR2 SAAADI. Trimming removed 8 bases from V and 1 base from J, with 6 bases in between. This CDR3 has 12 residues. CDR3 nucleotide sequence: TGCGCCAGCGGACATTCCTACAATGAGCAGTTCTTC. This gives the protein CASGHSYNEQFF.

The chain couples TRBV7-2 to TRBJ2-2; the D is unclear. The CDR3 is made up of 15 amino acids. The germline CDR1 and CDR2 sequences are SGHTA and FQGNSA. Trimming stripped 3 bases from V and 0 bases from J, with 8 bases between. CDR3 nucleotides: TGTGCCAGCAGCTTTACAGTACCGAACACCGGGGAGCTGTTTTTT. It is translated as CASSFTVPNTGELFF.

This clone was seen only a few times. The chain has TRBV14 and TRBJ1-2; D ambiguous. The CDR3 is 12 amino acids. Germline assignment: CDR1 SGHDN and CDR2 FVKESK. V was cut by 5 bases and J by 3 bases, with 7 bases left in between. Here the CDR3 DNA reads TGTGCCAGCAGCTCTCGTCACTATGGCTACACCTTC. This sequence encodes CASSSRHYGYTF.

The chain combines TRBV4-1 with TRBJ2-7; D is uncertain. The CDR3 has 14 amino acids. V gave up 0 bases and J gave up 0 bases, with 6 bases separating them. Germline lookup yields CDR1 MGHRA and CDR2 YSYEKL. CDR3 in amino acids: CASSQDLGSYEQYF. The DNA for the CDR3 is TGCGCCAGCAGCCAAGATCTTGGCTCCTACGAGCAGTACTTC.

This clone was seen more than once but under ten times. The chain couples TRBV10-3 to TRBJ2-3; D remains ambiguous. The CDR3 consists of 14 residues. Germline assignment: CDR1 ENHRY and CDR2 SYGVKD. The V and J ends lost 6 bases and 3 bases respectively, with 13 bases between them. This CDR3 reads CAIRSVISTDTQYF. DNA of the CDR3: TGTGCCATCAGATCGGTTATATCGACAGATACGCAGTATTTT.

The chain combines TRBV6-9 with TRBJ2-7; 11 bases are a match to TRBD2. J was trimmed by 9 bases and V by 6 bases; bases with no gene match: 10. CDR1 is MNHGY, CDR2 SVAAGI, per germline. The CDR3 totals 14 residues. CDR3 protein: CASRKGLAGGGQYF. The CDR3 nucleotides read TGTGCCAGCAGGAAAGGACTAGCGGGTGGCGGGCAGTACTTC.

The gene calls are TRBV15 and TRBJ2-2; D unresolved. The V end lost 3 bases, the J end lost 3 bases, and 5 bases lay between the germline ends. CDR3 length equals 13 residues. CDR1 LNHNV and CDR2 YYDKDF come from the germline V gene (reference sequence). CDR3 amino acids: CATSRTYTGELFF. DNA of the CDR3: TGTGCCACCAGCAGGACGTACACCGGGGAGCTGTTTTTT.

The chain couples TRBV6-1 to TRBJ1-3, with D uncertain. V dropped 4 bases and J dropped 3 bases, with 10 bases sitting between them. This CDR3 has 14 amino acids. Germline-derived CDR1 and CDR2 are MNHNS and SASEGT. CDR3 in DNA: TGTGCCAGCAGTGGCCGGAGGGTTGGAAACACCATATATTTT. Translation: CASSGRRVGNTIYF.

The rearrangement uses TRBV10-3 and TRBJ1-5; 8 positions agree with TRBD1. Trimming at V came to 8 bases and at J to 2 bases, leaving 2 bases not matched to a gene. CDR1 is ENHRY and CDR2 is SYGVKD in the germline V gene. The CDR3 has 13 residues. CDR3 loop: CAIADRGNQPQHF. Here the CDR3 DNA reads TGTGCCATCGCGGACAGGGGCAATCAGCCCCAGCATTTT.

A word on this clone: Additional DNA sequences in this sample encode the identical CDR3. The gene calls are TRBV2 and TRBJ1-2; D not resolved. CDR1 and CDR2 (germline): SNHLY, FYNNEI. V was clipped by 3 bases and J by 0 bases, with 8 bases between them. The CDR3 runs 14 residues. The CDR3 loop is CASSEGRPNYGYTF. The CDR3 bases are TGTGCCAGCAGTGAGGGCAGACCTAACTATGGCTACACCTTC.

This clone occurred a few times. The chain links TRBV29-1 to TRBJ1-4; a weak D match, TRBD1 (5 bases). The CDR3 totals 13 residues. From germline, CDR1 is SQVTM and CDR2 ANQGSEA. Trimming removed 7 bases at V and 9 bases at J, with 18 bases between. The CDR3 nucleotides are TGCAGCGCCCTGCGAATTGACAGTCAAAAACTGTTTTTT. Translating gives CSALRIDSQKLFF.

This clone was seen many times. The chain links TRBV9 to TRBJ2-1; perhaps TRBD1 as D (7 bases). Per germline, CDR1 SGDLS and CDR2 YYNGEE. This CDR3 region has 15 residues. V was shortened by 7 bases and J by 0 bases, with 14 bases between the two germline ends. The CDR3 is CASGGTAVSYNEQFF. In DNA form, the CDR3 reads TGTGCCAGCGGGGGGACAGCCGTCTCCTACAATGAGCAGTTCTTC.

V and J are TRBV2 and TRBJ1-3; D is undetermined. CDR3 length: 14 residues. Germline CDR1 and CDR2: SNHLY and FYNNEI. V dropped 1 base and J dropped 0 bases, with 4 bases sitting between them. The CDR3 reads CASSEGSSGNTIYF. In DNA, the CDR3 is TGTGCCAGCAGTGAAGGAAGCTCTGGAAACACCATATATTTT.

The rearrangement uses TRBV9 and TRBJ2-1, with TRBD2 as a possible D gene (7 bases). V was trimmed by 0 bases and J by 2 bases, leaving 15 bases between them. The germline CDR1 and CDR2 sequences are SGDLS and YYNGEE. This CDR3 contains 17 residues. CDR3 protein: CASSVVSGGRAYNEQFF. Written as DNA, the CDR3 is TGTGCCAGCAGCGTAGTGTCCGGGGGGCGCGCCTACAATGAGCAGTTCTTC.

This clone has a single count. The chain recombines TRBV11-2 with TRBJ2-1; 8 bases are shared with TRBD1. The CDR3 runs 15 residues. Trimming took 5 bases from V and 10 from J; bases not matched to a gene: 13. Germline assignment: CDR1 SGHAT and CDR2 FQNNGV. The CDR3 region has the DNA TGTGCCAGCAGCCGAGTCGCAGACAGGGGCGGCGAGCAGTTCTTC. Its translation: CASSRVADRGGEQFF.

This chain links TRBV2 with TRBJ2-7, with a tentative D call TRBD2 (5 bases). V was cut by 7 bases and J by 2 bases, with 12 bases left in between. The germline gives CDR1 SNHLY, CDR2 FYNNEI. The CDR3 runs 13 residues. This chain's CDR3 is CASIPGLTYEQYF. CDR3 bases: TGTGCCAGCATCCCGGGATTAACCTACGAGCAGTACTTC.

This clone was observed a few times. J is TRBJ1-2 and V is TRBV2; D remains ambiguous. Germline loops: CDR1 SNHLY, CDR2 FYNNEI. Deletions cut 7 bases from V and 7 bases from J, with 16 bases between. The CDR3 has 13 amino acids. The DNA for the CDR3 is TGTGCCAGCACCCAAGATGGGGTGGGTGGCTACACCTTC. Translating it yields CASTQDGVGGYTF.

The CDR3 spells CASSLGRANTEAFF. The DNA of the CDR3 is TGTGCCAGCAGCTTAGGCCGCGCCAACACTGAAGCTTTCTTT. This chain uses TRBV7-2 with TRBJ1-1; D is ambiguous. V lost 1 base to trimming and J lost 2 bases, with 8 bases between them. This CDR3 contains 14 residues. The germline CDR1 and CDR2 sequences are SGHTA and FQGNSA.

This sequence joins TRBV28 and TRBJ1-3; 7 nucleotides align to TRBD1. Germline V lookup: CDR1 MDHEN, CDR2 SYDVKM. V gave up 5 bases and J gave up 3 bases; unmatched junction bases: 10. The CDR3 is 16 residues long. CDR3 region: CASSDYRGLNGNTIYF. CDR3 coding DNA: TGTGCCAGCAGTGATTACAGGGGTTTGAATGGAAACACCATATATTTT.

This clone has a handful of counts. The CDR3 reads CASRMNTEAFF. The CDR3 coding sequence is TGTGCCAGCAGAATGAACACTGAAGCTTTCTTT. This chain connects TRBV28 to TRBJ1-1; D unclear. Trimming pared 6 bases from V and 0 bases from J, leaving 2 bases between. The CDR3 has 11 residues. Germline CDR1 MDHEN, CDR2 SYDVKM.

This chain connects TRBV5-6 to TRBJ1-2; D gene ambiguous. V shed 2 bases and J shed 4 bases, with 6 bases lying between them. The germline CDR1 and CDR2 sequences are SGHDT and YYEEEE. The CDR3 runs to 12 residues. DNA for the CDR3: TGTGCCAGCAGCTTCAAAGGCTATGGCTACACCTTC. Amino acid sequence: CASSFKGYGYTF.